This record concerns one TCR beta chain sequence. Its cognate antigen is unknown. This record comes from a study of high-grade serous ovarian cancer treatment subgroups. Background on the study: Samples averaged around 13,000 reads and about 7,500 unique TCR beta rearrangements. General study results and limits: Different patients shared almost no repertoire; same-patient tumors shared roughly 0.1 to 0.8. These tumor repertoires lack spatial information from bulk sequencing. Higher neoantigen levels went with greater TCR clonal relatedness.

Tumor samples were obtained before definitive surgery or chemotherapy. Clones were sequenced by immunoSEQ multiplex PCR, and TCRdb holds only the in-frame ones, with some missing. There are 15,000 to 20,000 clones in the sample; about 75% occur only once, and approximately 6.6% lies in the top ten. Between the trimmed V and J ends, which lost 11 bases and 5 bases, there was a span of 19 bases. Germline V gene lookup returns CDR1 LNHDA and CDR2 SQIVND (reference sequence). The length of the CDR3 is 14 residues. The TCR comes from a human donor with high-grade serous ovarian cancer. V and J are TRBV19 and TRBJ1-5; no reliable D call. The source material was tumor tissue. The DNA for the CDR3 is TGTGCCTCAAAAGGGCCTTCCGGCCATCAGCCCCAGCATTTT. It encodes CASKGPSGHQPQHF.